The 18 T cell receptor beta chains below come from one sample, sequenced in a study of PD-1 blockade in classical Hodgkin lymphoma. The sample's time point: newly diagnosed, previously untreated cHL patient sample. Negative magnetic selection isolated CD4+ T cells from thawed PBMCs. Clones were sequenced by immunoSEQ multiplex PCR, and TCRdb holds only the in-frame ones, with some missing. The sample shows 25,000 to 35,000 clones, approximately 90% of them seen only once. What was sequenced was CD4+ T cells from blood. All receptors come from a human donor with classical Hodgkin lymphoma.

V usage is TRBV6-1 and J usage is TRBJ1-2, with a weak D call TRBD1 (5 bases). Germline loops: CDR1 MNHNS, CDR2 SASEGT. CDR3 size: 17 residues. Trimming left V 2 bases short and J 1 base short, with 17 bases between. CDR3 nucleotides: TGTGCCAGCAGTGAAAGCGCGGGGCTCTGGGGTAACTATGGCTACACCTTC. This gives the protein CASSESAGLWGNYGYTF.

This chain connects TRBV7-2 to TRBJ2-3; D tentatively reads TRBD1 or TRBD2 (5 bases each). V lost 1 base, J lost 1 base, and 18 bases lay in between. The V gene's germline CDR1 is SGHTA and CDR2 FQGNSA. This CDR3 comprises 18 residues. The CDR3 sequence is CASSLGPLAGWGTDTQYF. The CDR3 nucleotides are TGTGCCAGCAGCTTAGGCCCGCTAGCAGGGTGGGGCACAGATACGCAGTATTTT.

The chain links TRBV6-1 to TRBJ1-5, with D unclear. This CDR3 region has 15 residues. V was pared by 8 bases and J by 4 bases, with 18 bases between. CDR1 and CDR2 (germline): MNHNS, SASEGT. The CDR3 region is CASAIEPTPNQPQHF. CDR3 in DNA: TGTGCCAGCGCGATAGAGCCCACGCCGAATCAGCCCCAGCATTTT.

The chain couples TRBV9 to TRBJ2-3; D not resolved. The CDR3 totals 14 residues. The germline V gene has CDR1 SGDLS and CDR2 YYNGEE. The ends were cut back, 0 bases at V and 2 bases at J, with 7 bases in the middle. CDR3 DNA sequence: TGTGCCAGCAGCGTAGGGACGTCCACAGATACGCAGTATTTT. Amino acids: CASSVGTSTDTQYF.

Only a few counts were recorded for this clone. The J gene is TRBJ1-1, the V gene TRBV19; D is unresolved. Germline-derived CDR1 and CDR2 are LNHDA and SQIVND (reference sequence). V shed 3 bases and J shed 1 base, with 9 bases lying between them. There are 14 residues in the CDR3. DNA for the CDR3: TGTGCCAGTAGTATCGGCGGGCGGAACACTGAAGCTTTCTTT. This translates into CASSIGGRNTEAFF. Drawing the rest from reference TRBV19 and TRBJ1-1, the complete variable domain is DGGITQSPKYLFRKEGQNVTLSCEQNLNHDAMYWYRQDPGQGLRLIYYSQIVNDFQKGDIAEGYSVSREKKESFPLTVTSAQKNPTAFYLCASSIGGRNTEAFFGQGTRLTVV.

This chain connects TRBV4-1 to TRBJ1-4; tentatively, D is TRBD1 (6 bases). The CDR3 has 17 residues. The V end was cut by 2 bases, the J end by 4 bases, with 17 bases between. The germline CDR1 and CDR2 sequences are MGHRA and YSYEKL. The CDR3 DNA sequence: TGCGCCAGCAGCCAACCCAGACAGGCGGAAATTAATGAAAAACTGTTTTTT. Encoded protein: CASSQPRQAEINEKLFF.

This rearrangement joins TRBV18 to TRBJ1-1; D is undetermined. V was trimmed by 6 bases and J by 10 bases, leaving 12 bases between them. The germline CDR1 and CDR2 sequences are KGHSH and LQKENI. CDR3 size: 11 residues. CDR3 protein: CASSADKGAFF. CDR3 bases: TGTGCCAGCTCGGCCGACAAGGGAGCTTTCTTT. Full variable domain (remainder filled in from reference TRBV18 and TRBJ1-1): NAGVMQNPRHLVRRRGQEARLRCSPMKGHSHVYWYRQLPEEGLKFMVYLQKENIIDESGMPKERFSAEFPKEGPSILRIQQVVRGDSAAYFCASSADKGAFFGQGTRLTVV.

The chain joins TRBV7-9 to TRBJ2-7; 8 bases align to TRBD1. Losses at the gene ends were 5 bases for V and 6 bases for J; bases not matched to a gene: 6. This CDR3 has 13 amino acids. In germline, CDR1 is SEHNR, CDR2 FQNEAQ (reference sequence). The DNA for the CDR3 is TGTGCCAGCAGCCGGACAGGGCCCCCCGAGCAGTACTTC. The encoded protein is CASSRTGPPEQYF.

The rearrangement uses TRBV27 and TRBJ1-5; 8 bases are a match to TRBD1. The V gene end was trimmed by 3 bases and the J gene end by 2 bases; junction bases not matched to a gene: 0. The CDR3 runs to 14 residues. Per the germline V gene, CDR1 is MNHEY and CDR2 is SMNVEV (reference sequence). The CDR3 loop reads CASSLGQGNQPQHF. CDR3 coding DNA: TGTGCCAGCAGTTTGGGACAGGGCAATCAGCCCCAGCATTTT.

The chain combines TRBV7-9 with TRBJ1-2; unclear D gene. The germline CDR1 and CDR2 sequences are SEHNR and FQNEAQ (reference sequence). This CDR3 comprises 13 residues. Deletions cut 4 bases from V and 0 bases from J, with 6 bases between. DNA of the CDR3: TGTGCCAGCAGCTCGGCTTCTAACTATGGCTACACCTTC. It specifies CASSSASNYGYTF.

The J gene is TRBJ2-3, the V gene TRBV29-1; 8 bases line up with TRBD2. This CDR3 spans 14 amino acids. Trimming cost V 7 bases and J 2 bases; bases outside gene matches: 8. CDR1 is SQVTM and CDR2 is ANQGSEA in the germline V gene. This CDR3 reads CSASSGSVTDTQYF. CDR3 DNA: TGCAGCGCATCCAGCGGGAGCGTCACAGATACGCAGTATTTT.

V and J are TRBV7-3 and TRBJ2-4; D may match TRBD1 or TRBD2 (6 bases each). V lost 5 bases and J lost 1, with 21 bases in between. The CDR3 has 18 amino acids. Germline CDR1 is SGHTA and CDR2 is FQGTGA. The CDR3 reads CASSAQGTEGEAKNIQYF. The CDR3 DNA reads as TGTGCCAGCAGCGCCCAGGGGACGGAGGGGGAGGCCAAAAACATTCAGTACTTC.

The chain is built from TRBV19 and TRBJ1-1; D remains unclear. There are 12 residues in the CDR3. Trimming took 4 bases from V and 4 from J, leaving 7 bases between them. Germline lookup yields CDR1 LNHDA and CDR2 SQIVND (reference sequence). CDR3 in amino acids: CASSKWGTEAFF. CDR3 coding DNA: TGTGCCAGTAGTAAATGGGGCACTGAAGCTTTCTTT.

The J gene is TRBJ1-6, the V gene TRBV10-3; 8 positions agree with TRBD1. Germline V gene sequence: CDR1 ENHRY, CDR2 SYGVKD. The CDR3 runs to 16 residues. With V trimmed by 3 bases and J by 5 bases, 6 bases remained unmatched. The CDR3 here is CAISEAGTGDNSPLHF. The CDR3 DNA is TGTGCCATCAGTGAAGCCGGGACAGGTGATAATTCACCCCTCCACTTT.

This chain uses TRBV29-1 with TRBJ2-5, with 11 positions matching TRBD2. Germline V gene sequence: CDR1 SQVTM, CDR2 ANQGSEA. The V segment lost 4 bases and the J segment 2 bases; nucleotides outside the gene matches: 3. The CDR3 consists of 14 residues. The CDR3: CSVGLAGLQETQYF. The CDR3 nucleotides are TGCAGCGTTGGACTAGCGGGATTACAAGAGACCCAGTACTTC.

In its sample, this clone was seen once. The V and J genes are TRBV27 and TRBJ2-2; no clear D gene. Deletions cut 1 base from V and 4 bases from J, with 4 bases between. Per the germline V gene, CDR1 is MNHEY and CDR2 is SMNVEV (reference sequence). The CDR3 sequence is 13 residues long. The CDR3 region has the DNA TGTGCCAGCAGTTTATTTAGCACCGGGGAGCTGTTTTTT. This codes for CASSLFSTGELFF.

The chain has TRBV7-2 and TRBJ1-1, with D hard to call. V was clipped by 5 bases and J by 1 base, with 8 bases between them. This CDR3 has 13 residues. Germline CDR1 SGHTA, CDR2 FQGNSA. CDR3 in DNA: TGTGCCAGCAGCCCGGAACCGAACACTGAAGCTTTCTTT. Protein sequence: CASSPEPNTEAFF.

CDR3 coding DNA: TGCGCCAGCCGTCCCACGATGTACACAGATACGCAGTATTTT. Translated: CASRPTMYTDTQYF. The J gene is TRBJ2-3, the V gene TRBV5-1, with unresolved D. V shed 7 bases and J shed 2 bases, with 14 bases lying between them. Germline V gives CDR1 SGHRS, CDR2 YFSETQ. There are 14 residues in the CDR3.